This T cell receptor (beta chain) comes out of a study of T cell clonotyping in hematopoietic cell transplantation. Concerning this clone: The antigen remains unidentified.

Measured with immunoSEQ multiplex PCR; TCRdb has only the in-frame clones, and not every one. The sample shows 70,000 or so clones, 94% of them seen only once. Study results and limitations: Few recipient clonotypes overlapped donors; over 95% were de novo at given depth. Broader posttransplant TCR repertoire diversity was predicted by graft donor and pretransplant recipient Inverse Simpson Index values. Recipient TCR diversity dropped after transplant; expanded clonotypes rose from day 30 to 180. Cells were unsorted, so CD4 and CD8 contributions were not separated.

CDR1 and CDR2 from the germline V gene are SGHNT and YYREEE (reference sequence). With 6 bases clipped from V and 0 bases from J, the junction kept 15 bases outside the gene matches. The CDR3 runs 18 residues. This clonotype was sampled from a man in his forties or fifties in good health. Some clones in this sample may be carry-over from other donors' samples. Sequenced input: peripheral blood mononuclear cells. The rearrangement links TRBV5-4 to TRBJ2-1; 7 positions match TRBD2. CDR3 bases: TGTGCCAGCACCAAGTGGGCTAGCGGAAGACCCTCCTACAATGAGCAGTTCTTC. It specifies CASTKWASGRPSYNEQFF.